The sequence of this TCR beta chain was determined in a study of T cell responses to AZD1222 COVID-19 vaccine. Germline CDR1 is SGHVS and CDR2 is FQNEAQ. Trimming left V 6 bases short and J 2 bases short, with 14 bases between. This CDR3 spans 14 amino acids. Pooled in the analysis were second doses at about 4 or about 12 weeks. Study observations and caveats: Seropositive status at baseline applied to only a handful of AZD1222 recipients.

A note on this clone: The antigen remains unidentified.

Some clones are missing from TCRdb's copy, which holds only in-frame ones; the method was immunoSEQ multiplex PCR. The data show more than 120,000 clones, with approximately 86% seen just once and about 4.8% held by the top ten. The J gene is TRBJ2-7, the V gene TRBV7-8, with D possibly being TRBD1 (5 bases). The sequencing here drew on peripheral blood, taken 28 days after the second AZD1222 dose. The receptor comes from an adult who received the AZD1222 COVID-19 vaccine. As DNA, the CDR3 is TGTGCCAGCAGACCACGCACAGGTACCTACGAGCAGTACTTC. Amino acids: CASRPRTGTYEQYF.